The following is a TCR beta chain sequence with its context. Its antigen is still unknown. These data come from a study of T cell responses to AZD1222 COVID-19 vaccine. Notes on the study in general: CD4 TCRs associated with vaccination spanned spike, dominating at 160-218 and 743-854. Reports indicate that nearly half of spike-specific TCRs are directed at unmutated variant regions. A mostly white British donor set with more females was recruited, and clonal diversity was possibly underestimated. Increased Spike-specific TCR breadth and depth were observed after two AZD1222 doses.

Assay used: immunoSEQ multiplex PCR; TCRdb lists only in-frame clones, some missing. The data show some 150,000 clones, around 92% seen once. Trimming removed 6 bases at V and 8 bases at J, with 17 bases between. Germline V gives CDR1 SGHTS, CDR2 YDEGEE. CDR3 length equals 14 residues. The V gene is TRBV5-8, the J gene TRBJ1-4; unclear D gene. This clonotype originated in an adult in good health. This material consisted of peripheral blood, taken on day 0 of MenACWY control vaccination. The CDR3 nucleotides read TGTGCCAGCACCCGGATGGTGGTCGGAGAAAAACTGTTTTTT. As protein: CASTRMVVGEKLFF.